The 5 T cell receptor beta chains listed next were all sequenced from one sample in a study of T cell responses to AZD1222 COVID-19 vaccine (dated by TCRdb to the early 2020s). The method behind the library was the immunoSEQ multiplex PCR assay. Held by TCRdb, this immuneACCESS table contains in-frame sequences only and omits some clones. Under half of the omission traces to an unresolved V gene where checked; the cause of the rest is unknown. Here the sample has more than 95,000 clones; around 89% occur a single time. The top ten constitute more than 3.5% of the sample. The label giving this sample's time point can be read as: baseline before first vaccination. The source material was peripheral blood, sampled on day 0 of AZD1222 vaccination. These receptors all stem from an adult in good health.

The genes are TRBV4-3 and TRBJ1-1; weak D call: TRBD1 (6 bases). CDR1 and CDR2 from the germline V gene are LGHNA and YSLEER. Trimming stripped 1 base from V and 3 bases from J, with 15 bases between. The CDR3 totals 16 residues. This CDR3 is CASSQVYGRGDTEAFF. CDR3 bases: TGCGCCAGCAGCCAAGTATACGGCAGGGGAGACACTGAAGCTTTCTTT.

A single count supports this clone. This sequence joins TRBV5-1 and TRBJ2-2, with TRBD2 matching over 13 bases. This CDR3 region has 16 residues. The trim removed 0 bases at V and 6 bases at J, leaving 2 bases unmatched. Germline CDR1 and CDR2: SGHRS and YFSETQ. The CDR3 DNA sequence: TGCGCCAGCAGCTTGGATACTAGCGGGGGGGCCGGGGAGCTGTTTTTT. Translating it yields CASSLDTSGGAGELFF. Complete variable domain (other parts from reference TRBV5-1 and TRBJ2-2): KAGVTQTPRYLIKTRGQQVTLSCSPISGHRSVSWYQQTPGQGLQFLFEYFSETQRNKGNFPGRFSGRQFSNSRSEMNVSTLELGDSALYLCASSLDTSGGAGELFFGEGSRLTVL.

Remarks on this clone: Germline and junction disagree at one end, which may indicate a read error. The V and J genes are TRBV7-7 and TRBJ1-6; D may be TRBD1 (5 bases). Germline CDR1 reads SSHAT; CDR2 reads FNYEAQ (reference sequence). The CDR3 runs 14 residues. DNA of the CDR3: TGTGCTAGCAGCTCCGGGACGGGCAATTCACCCCTCCACTTT. Protein product: CASSSGTGNSPLHF.

The chain recombines TRBV10-3 with TRBJ2-7, with 9 bases matching TRBD2. The CDR3 sequence is 15 residues long. V shed 0 bases, J shed 6 bases, and the junction held 6 bases outside the gene matches. The germline V gene encodes CDR1 ENHRY and CDR2 SYGVKD. The CDR3 DNA sequence: TGTGCCATCAGTGAGTCCGAGGGACTAGCAATCGAGCAGTACTTC. Protein sequence: CAISESEGLAIEQYF.

The rearrangement links TRBV3-1 (or the pseudogene TRBV3-2) to TRBJ2-6; either TRBD1 or TRBD2 may supply D (5 bases each). The germline gives CDR1 LGHDT, CDR2 YNNKEL (reference sequence). The CDR3 loop spans 16 amino acids. Trimming removed 4 bases from V and 4 bases from J, with 14 bases in between. CDR3 in DNA: TGTGCCAGCAGCCTCGTTGGGGGTAAGGGGGCCAACGTCCTGACTTTC. Residues: CASSLVGGKGANVLTF.